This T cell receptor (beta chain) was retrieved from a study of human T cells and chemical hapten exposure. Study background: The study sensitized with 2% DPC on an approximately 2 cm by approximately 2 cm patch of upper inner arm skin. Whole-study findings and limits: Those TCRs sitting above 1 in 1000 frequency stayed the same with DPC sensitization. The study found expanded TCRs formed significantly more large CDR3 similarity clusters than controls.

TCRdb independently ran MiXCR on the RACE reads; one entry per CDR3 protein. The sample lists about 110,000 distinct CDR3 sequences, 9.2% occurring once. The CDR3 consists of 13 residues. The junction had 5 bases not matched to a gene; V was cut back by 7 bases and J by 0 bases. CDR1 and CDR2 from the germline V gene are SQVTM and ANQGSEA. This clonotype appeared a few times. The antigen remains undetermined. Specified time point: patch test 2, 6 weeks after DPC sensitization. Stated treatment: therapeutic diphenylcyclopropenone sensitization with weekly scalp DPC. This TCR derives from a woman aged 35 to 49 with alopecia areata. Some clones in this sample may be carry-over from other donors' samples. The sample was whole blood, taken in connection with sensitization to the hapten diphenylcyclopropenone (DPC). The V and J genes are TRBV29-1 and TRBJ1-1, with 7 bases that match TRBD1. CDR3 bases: TGCAGCGCTACGGGACAGATGAACACTGAAGCTTTCTTT. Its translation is CSATGQMNTEAFF.